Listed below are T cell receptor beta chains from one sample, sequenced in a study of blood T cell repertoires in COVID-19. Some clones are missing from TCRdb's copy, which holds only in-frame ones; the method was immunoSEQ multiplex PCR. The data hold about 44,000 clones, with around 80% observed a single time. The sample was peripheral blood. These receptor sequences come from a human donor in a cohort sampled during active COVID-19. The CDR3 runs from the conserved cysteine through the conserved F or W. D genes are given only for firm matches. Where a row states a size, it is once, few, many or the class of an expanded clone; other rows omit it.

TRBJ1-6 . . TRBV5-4 CASSLVAENSPLHF TGTGCCAGCAGCTTGGTAGCAGAGAATTCACCCCTCCACTTT
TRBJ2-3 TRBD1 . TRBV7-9 CASSGGTGMDTQYF TGTGCCAGCAGCGGGGGGACAGGGATGGATACGCAGTATTTT
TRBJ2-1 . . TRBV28 CASSLQHSNEQFF TGTGCCAGCAGTTTACAACACAGCAATGAGCAGTTCTTC
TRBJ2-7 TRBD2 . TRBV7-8 CASSLNQRGPTYEQYF TGTGCCAGCAGCTTAAACCAGCGGGGGCCAACCTACGAGCAGTACTTC
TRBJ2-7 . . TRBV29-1 CSVITATYEQYF TGCAGCGTTATAACAGCTACCTACGAGCAGTACTTC
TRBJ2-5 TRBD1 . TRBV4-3 CASSQRGTGRETQYF TGCGCCAGCAGCCAACGGGGGACAGGGAGGGAGACCCAGTACTTC
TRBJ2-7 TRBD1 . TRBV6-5 CASTRTGSVYF TGTGCCAGCACGCGGACAGGTTCAGTGTACTTC
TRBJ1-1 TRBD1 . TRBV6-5 CASRMMGTGEALLF TGTGCCAGCAGGATGATGGGGACAGGGGAGGCGTTACTCTTT
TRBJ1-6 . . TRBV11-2 CASSARHEGSSYNSPLHF TGTGCCAGCAGCGCCAGACATGAAGGAAGCTCCTATAATTCACCCCTCCACTTT
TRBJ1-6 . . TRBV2 CATTYRSSYNSPLHF TGTGCCACCACCTACAGGAGCTCCTATAATTCACCCCTCCACTTT
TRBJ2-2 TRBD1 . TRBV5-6 CASSSPRDRGYTGELFF TGTGCCAGCAGCTCGCCACGGGACAGGGGGTACACCGGGGAGCTGTTTTTT
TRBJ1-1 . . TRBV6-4 CASSPLWQGTGEAFF TGTGCCAGCAGTCCCCTATGGCAGGGGACCGGTGAAGCTTTCTTT
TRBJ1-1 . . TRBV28 CAAHGNTEAFF TGTGCCGCCCACGGGAACACTGAAGCTTTCTTT
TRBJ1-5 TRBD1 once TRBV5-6 CASSLGTGDQPQHF TGTGCCAGCAGCTTAGGGACAGGGGATCAGCCCCAGCATTTT
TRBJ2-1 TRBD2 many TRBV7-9 CASRRLAGEYNEQFF TGTGCCAGCAGACGACTAGCGGGGGAATACAATGAGCAGTTCTTC
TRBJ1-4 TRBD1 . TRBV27 CASSWGQGEGEKLFF TGTGCCAGCAGTTGGGGACAGGGGGAAGGTGAAAAACTGTTTTTT
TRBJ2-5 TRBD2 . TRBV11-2 CASSRGGTGGETQYF TGTGCCAGCAGCCGCGGGGGTACCGGAGGCGAGACCCAGTACTTC
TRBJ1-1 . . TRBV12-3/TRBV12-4 CASSFGGTEAFF TGTGCCAGCAGTTTTGGCGGCACTGAAGCTTTCTTT
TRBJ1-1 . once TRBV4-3 CASSQDLGGATEAFF TGCGCCAGCAGCCAAGATTTGGGGGGGGCAACTGAAGCTTTCTTT